Detailed here is one TCR beta chain. Different DNA sequences within this sample yield the same CDR3. The data belong to a study of cytomegalovirus exposure and HLA in healthy donors. Background on the study: An analysis done earlier identified about 120 million unique TCR beta sequences from approximately 170 million T cells.

Between the trimmed V and J ends, which lost 4 bases and 7 bases, there was a span of 13 bases. Germline CDR1 reads SQVTM; CDR2 reads ANQGSEA. The CDR3 length is 12 residues. Primers for the PCR totalled 60 Vbeta and 13 Jbeta. Clones were read by immunoSEQ multiplex PCR, and TCRdb kept only the in-frame ones, dropping some. This table holds tens of thousands of clones. The J gene is TRBJ1-2, the V gene TRBV29-1, with D possibly being TRBD1 (5 bases). Sequenced material: PBMCs. This TCR was recovered from a man aged 45-65 years in good health and CMV-seropositive. CDR3 protein: CSVGQQDGGYTF. The CDR3 bases are TGCAGCGTTGGGCAACAGGATGGTGGCTACACCTTC.